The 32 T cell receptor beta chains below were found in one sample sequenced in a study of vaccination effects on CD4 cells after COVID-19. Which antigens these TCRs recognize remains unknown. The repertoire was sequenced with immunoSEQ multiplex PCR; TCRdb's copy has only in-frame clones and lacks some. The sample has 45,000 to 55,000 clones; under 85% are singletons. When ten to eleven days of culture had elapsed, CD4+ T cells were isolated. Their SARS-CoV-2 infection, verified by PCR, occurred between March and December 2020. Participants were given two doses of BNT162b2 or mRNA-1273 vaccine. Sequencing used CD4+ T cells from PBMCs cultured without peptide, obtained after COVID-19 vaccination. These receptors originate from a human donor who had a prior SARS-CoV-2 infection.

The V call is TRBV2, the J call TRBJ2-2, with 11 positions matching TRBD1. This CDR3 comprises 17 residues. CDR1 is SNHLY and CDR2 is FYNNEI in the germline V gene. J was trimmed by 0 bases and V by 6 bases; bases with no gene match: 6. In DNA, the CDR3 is TGTGCCAGCAGCCGGACAGGGGGCCCTTCGAACACCGGGGAGCTGTTTTTT. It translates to CASSRTGGPSNTGELFF.

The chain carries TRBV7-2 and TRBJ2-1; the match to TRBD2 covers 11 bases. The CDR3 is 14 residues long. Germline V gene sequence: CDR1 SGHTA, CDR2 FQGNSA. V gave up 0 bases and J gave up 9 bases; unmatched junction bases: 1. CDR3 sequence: CASSLASGGAEQFF. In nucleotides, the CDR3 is TGTGCCAGCAGCTTAGCTAGCGGGGGGGCTGAGCAGTTCTTC.

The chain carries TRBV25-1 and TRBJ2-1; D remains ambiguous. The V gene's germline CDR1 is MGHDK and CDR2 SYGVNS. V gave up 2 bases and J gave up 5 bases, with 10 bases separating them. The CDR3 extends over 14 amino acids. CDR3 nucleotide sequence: TGTGCCAGCAGTGAACCCGGGCCTGACAATGAGCAGTTCTTC. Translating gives CASSEPGPDNEQFF.

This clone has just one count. CDR3 amino acids: CASSIGQGAWQPQHF. The CDR3 DNA reads as TGTGCCAGTAGTATCGGACAGGGGGCATGGCAGCCCCAGCATTTT. This chain uses TRBV19 with TRBJ1-5, with TRBD1 matching over 11 bases. The ends lost 3 bases at V and 7 bases at J; junction bases unmatched: 5. Germline V lookup: CDR1 LNHDA, CDR2 SQIVND (reference sequence). This CDR3 has 15 amino acids.

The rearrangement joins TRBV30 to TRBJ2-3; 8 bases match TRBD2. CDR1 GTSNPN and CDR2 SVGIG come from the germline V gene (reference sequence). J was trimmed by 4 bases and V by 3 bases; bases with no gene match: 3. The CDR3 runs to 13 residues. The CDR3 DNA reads TGTGCCTGGAGGGGGACTAGTGCAGATACGCAGTATTTT. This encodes CAWRGTSADTQYF.

CDR3 loop: CASSLPGQGKYEQYF. The CDR3 DNA reads as TGTGCCAGCAGCCTTCCGGGACAGGGTAAATACGAGCAGTACTTC. V is TRBV3-1 (or the pseudogene TRBV3-2) and J is TRBJ2-7; 9 nucleotides align to TRBD1. The CDR3 runs to 15 residues. V lost 4 bases to trimming and J lost 4 bases; unmatched junction nucleotides: 8. Germline CDR1 LGHDT, CDR2 YNNKEL (reference sequence).

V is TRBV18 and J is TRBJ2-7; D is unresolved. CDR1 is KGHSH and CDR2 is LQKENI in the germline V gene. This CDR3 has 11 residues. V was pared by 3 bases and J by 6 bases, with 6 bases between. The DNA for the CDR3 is TGTGCCAGCTCACCCCGGGTCGAGCAGTACTTC. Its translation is CASSPRVEQYF.

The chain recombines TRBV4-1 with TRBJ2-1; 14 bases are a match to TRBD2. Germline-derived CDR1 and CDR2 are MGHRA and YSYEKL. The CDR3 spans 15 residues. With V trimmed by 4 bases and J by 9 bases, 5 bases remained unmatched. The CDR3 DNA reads TGCGCCAGCAGCCCGGGACTAGCGGGAGTTGGTGAGCAGTTCTTC. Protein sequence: CASSPGLAGVGEQFF.

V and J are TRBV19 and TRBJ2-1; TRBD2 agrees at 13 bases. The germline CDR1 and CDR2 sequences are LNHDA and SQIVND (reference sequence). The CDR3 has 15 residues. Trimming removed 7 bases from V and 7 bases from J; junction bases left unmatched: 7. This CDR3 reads CASTELAGGLNEQFF. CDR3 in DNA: TGTGCCAGTACCGAACTAGCGGGGGGGTTGAATGAGCAGTTCTTC.

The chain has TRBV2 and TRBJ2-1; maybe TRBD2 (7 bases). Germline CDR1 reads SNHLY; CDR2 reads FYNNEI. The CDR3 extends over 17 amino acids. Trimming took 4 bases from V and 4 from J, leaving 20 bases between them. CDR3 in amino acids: CASSADLGGPGYNEQFF. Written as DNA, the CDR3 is TGTGCCAGCAGTGCGGATCTGGGGGGGCCCGGTTACAATGAGCAGTTCTTC.

The CDR3 DNA reads TGTGCCAGCAATTCTCCGGGGACTGAAGCTTTCTTT. Amino acid sequence: CASNSPGTEAFF. This chain links TRBV2 with TRBJ1-1; D unresolved. Per the germline V gene, CDR1 is SNHLY and CDR2 is FYNNEI. The CDR3 runs 12 residues. V lost 7 bases and J 5 bases, leaving 11 bases between the germline ends.

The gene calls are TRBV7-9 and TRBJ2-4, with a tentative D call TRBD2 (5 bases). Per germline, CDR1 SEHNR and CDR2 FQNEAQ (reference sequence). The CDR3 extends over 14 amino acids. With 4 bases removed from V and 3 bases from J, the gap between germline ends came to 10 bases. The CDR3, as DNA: TGTGCCAGCAGCTCGTCGGGGAACAAAAACATTCAGTACTTC. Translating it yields CASSSSGNKNIQYF.

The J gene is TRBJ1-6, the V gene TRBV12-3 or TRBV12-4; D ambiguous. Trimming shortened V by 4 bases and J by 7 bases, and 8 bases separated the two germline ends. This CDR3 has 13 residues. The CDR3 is CASSSVLNSPLHF. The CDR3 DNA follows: TGTGCCAGCAGTTCAGTGCTCAATTCACCCCTCCACTTT.

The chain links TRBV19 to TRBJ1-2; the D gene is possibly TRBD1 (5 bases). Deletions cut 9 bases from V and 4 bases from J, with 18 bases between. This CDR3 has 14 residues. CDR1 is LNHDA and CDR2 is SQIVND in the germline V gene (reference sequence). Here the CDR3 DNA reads TGTGCCAGCGGATCGGGGCGTTCGGTCTATGGCTACACCTTC. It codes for CASGSGRSVYGYTF.

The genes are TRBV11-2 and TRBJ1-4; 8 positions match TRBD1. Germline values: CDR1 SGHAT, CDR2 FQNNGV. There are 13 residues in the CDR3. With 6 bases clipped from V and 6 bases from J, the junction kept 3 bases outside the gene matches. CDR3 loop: CASSLDRDEKLFF. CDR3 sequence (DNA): TGTGCCAGCAGTTTGGACAGGGATGAAAAACTGTTTTTT.

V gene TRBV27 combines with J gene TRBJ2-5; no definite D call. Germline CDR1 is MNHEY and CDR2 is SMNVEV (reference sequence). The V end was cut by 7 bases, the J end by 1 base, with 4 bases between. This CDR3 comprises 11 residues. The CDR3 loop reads CASKVQETQYF. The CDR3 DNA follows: TGTGCCAGCAAAGTCCAAGAGACCCAGTACTTC.

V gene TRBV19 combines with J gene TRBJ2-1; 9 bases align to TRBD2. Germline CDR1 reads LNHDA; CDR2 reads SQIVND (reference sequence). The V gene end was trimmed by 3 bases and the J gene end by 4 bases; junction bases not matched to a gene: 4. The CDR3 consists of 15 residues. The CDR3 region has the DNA TGTGCCAGTAGTATTAGGCTAGCGGGATACAATGAGCAGTTCTTC. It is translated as CASSIRLAGYNEQFF.

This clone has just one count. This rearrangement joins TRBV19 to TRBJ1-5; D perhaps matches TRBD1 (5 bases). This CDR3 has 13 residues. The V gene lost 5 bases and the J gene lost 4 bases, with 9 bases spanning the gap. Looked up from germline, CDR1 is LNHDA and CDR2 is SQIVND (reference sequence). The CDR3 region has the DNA TGTGCCAGTAGTGAGCAGGGTAATCAGCCCCAGCATTTT. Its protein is CASSEQGNQPQHF.

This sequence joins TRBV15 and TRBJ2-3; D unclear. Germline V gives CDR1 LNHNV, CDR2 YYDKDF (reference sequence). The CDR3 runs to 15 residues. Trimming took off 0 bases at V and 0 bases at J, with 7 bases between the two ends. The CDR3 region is CATSRDVRSTDTQYF. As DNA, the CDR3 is TGTGCCACCAGCAGAGATGTGAGGAGCACAGATACGCAGTATTTT.

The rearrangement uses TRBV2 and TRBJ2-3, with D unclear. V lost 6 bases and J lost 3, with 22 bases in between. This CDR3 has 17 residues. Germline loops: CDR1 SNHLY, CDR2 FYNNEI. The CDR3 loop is CASSLGLGFEVTDTQYF. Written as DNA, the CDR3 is TGTGCCAGCAGCCTTGGTTTGGGGTTCGAGGTTACAGATACGCAGTATTTT.

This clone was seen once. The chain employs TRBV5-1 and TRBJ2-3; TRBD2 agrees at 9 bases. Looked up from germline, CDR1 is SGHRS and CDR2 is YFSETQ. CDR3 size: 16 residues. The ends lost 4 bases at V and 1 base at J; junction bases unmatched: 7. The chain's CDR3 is CASSPLRGGRTDTQYF. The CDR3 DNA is TGCGCCAGCAGCCCCTTGCGGGGGGGCCGCACAGATACGCAGTATTTT.

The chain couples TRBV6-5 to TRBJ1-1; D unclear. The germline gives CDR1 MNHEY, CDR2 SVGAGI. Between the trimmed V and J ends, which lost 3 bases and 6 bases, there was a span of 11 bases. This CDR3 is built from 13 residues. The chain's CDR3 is CASSYVRGSEAFF. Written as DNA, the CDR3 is TGTGCCAGCAGTTATGTGCGGGGTTCTGAAGCTTTCTTT.

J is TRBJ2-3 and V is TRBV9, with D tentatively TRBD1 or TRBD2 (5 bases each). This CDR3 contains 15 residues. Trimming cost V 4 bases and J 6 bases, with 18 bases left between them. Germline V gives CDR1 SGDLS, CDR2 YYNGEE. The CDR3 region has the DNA TGTGCCAGCAGCAGGGGACCCGAATTGTCGGATACGCAGTATTTT. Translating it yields CASSRGPELSDTQYF.

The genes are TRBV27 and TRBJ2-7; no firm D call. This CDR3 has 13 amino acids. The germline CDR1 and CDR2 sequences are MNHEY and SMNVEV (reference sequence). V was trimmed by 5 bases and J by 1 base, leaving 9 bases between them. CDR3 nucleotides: TGTGCCAGCAGTCAACAGCAGTCCTACGAGCAGTACTTC. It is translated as CASSQQQSYEQYF.

The DNA of the CDR3 is TGCGCCAGCAGCCTGACAAGTTTCAGCACTGAAGCTTTCTTT. It translates to CASSLTSFSTEAFF. The V and J genes are TRBV5-1 and TRBJ1-1; D is uncertain. CDR3 length: 14 amino acids. The germline CDR1 and CDR2 sequences are SGHRS and YFSETQ. Trimming pared 4 bases from V and 4 bases from J, leaving 14 bases between.

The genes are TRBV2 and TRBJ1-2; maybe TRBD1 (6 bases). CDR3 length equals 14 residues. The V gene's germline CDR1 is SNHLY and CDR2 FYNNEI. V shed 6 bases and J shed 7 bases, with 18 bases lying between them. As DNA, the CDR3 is TGTGCCAGCAGCATTCAGGAGGGGGAGGGTGGCTACACCTTC. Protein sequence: CASSIQEGEGGYTF.

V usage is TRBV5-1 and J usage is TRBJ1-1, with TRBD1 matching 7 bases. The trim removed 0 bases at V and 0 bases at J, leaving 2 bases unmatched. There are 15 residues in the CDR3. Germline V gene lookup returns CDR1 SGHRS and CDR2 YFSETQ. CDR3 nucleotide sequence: TGCGCCAGCAGCTTGGCGACAGGGTTGAACACTGAAGCTTTCTTT. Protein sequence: CASSLATGLNTEAFF.

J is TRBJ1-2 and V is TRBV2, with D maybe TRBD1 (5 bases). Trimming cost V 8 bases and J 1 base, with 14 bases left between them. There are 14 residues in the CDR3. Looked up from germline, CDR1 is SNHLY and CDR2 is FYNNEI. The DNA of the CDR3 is TGTGCCAGCCAGGACGGACACATTAACTATGGCTACACCTTC. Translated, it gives CASQDGHINYGYTF. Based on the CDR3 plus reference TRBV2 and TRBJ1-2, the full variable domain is EPEVTQTPSHQVTQMGQEVILRCVPISNHLYFYWYRQILGQKVEFLVSFYNNEISEKSEIFDDQFSVERPDGSNFTLKIRSTKLEDSAMYFCASQDGHINYGYTFGSGTRLTVV.

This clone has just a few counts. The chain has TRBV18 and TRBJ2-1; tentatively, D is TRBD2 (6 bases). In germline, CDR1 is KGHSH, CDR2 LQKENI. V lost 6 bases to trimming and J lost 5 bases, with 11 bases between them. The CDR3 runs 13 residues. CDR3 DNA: TGTGCCAGCTCTGCTCTAGCGCACAATGAGCAGTTCTTC. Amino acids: CASSALAHNEQFF.

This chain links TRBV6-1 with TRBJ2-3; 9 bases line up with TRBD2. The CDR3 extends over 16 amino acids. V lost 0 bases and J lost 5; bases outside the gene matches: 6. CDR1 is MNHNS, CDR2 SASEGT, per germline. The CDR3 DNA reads TGTGCCAGCAGTGAAGCGGCGGGGGGGCTTAAAGATACGCAGTATTTT. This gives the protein CASSEAAGGLKDTQYF.

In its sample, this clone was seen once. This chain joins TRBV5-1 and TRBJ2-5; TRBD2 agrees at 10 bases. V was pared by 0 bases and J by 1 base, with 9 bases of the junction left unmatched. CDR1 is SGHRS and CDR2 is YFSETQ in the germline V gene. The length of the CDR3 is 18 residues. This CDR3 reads CASSLAGGTSAIQETQYF. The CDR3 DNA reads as TGCGCCAGCAGCTTGGCCGGGGGGACTAGCGCAATCCAAGAGACCCAGTACTTC.

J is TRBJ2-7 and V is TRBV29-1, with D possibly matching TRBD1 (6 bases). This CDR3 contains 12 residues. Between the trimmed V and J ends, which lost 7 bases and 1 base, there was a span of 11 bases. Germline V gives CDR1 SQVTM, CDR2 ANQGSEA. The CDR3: CSARTESYEQYF. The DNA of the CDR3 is TGCAGCGCCCGGACAGAATCCTACGAGCAGTACTTC.